Detailed here is one T cell receptor (beta chain). These data belong to a study of blood T cells in healthy people across ages. Per germline, CDR1 SQVTM and CDR2 ANQGSEA. Between the trimmed V and J ends, which lost 1 base and 4 bases, there was a span of 10 bases. The CDR3 is 13 amino acids. Combining a sample-barcoded 5' primer with a J-beta primer mix, a second PCR ran for about 6 to 11 cycles. Through a template-switch adaptor with 12 random nucleotides, each cDNA molecule received a tag. TCRdb itself ran the 5' RACE reads through MiXCR, one entry per CDR3 protein. The sample has 850,000 to 1,000,000 distinct CDR3 sequences, under 50% seen once.

This rearrangement joins TRBV29-1 to TRBJ2-5; no definite D call. This receptor was identified in a man under 40 in good health. Sequencing used blood. The CDR3 reads CSVEGGYGETQYF. CDR3 bases: TGCAGCGTTGAAGGGGGATACGGAGAGACCCAGTACTTC.